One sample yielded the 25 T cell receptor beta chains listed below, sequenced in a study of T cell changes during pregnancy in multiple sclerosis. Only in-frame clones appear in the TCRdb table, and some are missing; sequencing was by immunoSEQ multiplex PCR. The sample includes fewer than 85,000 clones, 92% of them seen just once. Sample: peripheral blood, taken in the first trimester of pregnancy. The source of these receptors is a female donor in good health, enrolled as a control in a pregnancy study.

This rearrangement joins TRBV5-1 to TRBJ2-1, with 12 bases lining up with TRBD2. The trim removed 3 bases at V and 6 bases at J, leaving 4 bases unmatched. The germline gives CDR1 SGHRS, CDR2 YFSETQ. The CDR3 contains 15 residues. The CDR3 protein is CASSYLAGGGNEQFF. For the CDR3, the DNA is TGCGCCAGCAGCTACCTAGCGGGAGGGGGCAATGAGCAGTTCTTC.

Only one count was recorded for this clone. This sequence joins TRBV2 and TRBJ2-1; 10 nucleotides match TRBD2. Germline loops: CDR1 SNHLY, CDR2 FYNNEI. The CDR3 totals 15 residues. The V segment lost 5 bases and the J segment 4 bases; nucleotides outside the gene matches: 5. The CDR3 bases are TGTGCCAGCAGTTTAAGCGGGAGGGCTTACAATGAGCAGTTCTTC. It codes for CASSLSGRAYNEQFF.

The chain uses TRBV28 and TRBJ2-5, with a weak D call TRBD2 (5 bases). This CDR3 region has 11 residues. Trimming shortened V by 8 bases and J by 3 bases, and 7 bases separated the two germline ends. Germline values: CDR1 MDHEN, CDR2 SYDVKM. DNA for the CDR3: TGTGCCAGCGGAGGAGAAGAGACCCAGTACTTC. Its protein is CASGGEETQYF. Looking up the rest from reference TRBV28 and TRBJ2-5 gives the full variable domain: DVKVTQSSRYLVKRTGEKVFLECVQDMDHENMFWYRQDPGLGLRLIYFSYDVKMKEKGDIPEGYSVSREKKERFSLILESASTNQTSMYLCASGGEETQYFGPGTRLLVL.

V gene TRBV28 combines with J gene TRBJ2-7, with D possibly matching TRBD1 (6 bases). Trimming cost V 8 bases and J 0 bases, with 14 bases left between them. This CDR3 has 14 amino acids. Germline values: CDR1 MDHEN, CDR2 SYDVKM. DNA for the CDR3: TGTGCCAGCCGACGGCAGGGGAGCTCCTACGAGCAGTACTTC. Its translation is CASRRQGSSYEQYF.

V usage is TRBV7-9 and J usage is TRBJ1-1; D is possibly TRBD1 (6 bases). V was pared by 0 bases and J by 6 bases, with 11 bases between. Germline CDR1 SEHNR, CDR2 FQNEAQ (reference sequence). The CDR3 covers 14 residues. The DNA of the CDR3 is TGTGCCAGCAGCTTAGCTCAGGGGACCCCTGAAGCTTTCTTT. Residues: CASSLAQGTPEAFF. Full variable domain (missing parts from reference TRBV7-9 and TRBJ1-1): DTGVSQNPRHKITKRGQNVTFRCDPISEHNRLYWYRQTLGQGPEFLTYFQNEAQLEKSRLLSDRFSAERPKGSFSTLEIQRTEQGDSAMYLCASSLAQGTPEAFFGQGTRLTVV.

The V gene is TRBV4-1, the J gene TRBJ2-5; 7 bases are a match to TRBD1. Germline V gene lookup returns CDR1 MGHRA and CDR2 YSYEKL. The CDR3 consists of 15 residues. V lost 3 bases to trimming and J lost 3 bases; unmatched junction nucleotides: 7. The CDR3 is CASSQEPQGEETQYF. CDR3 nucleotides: TGCGCCAGCAGCCAGGAACCCCAGGGGGAAGAGACCCAGTACTTC.

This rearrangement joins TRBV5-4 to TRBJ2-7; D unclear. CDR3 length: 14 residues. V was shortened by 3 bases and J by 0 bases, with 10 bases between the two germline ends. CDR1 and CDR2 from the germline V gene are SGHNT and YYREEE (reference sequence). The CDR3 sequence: CASSSWAVSYEQYF. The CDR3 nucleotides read TGTGCCAGCAGCTCCTGGGCCGTCTCCTACGAGCAGTACTTC.

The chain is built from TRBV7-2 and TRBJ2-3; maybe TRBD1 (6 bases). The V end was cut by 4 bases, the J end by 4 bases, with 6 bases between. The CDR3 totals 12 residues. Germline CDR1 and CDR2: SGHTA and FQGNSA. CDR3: CASSYRADTQYF. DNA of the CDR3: TGTGCCAGCAGCTACAGGGCAGATACGCAGTATTTT.

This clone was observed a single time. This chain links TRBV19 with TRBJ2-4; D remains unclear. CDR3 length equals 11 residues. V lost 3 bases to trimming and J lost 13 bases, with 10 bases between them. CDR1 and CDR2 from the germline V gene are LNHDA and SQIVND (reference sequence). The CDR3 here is CASSISGVQYF. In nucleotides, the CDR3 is TGTGCCAGTAGTATCTCCGGAGTCCAGTACTTC.

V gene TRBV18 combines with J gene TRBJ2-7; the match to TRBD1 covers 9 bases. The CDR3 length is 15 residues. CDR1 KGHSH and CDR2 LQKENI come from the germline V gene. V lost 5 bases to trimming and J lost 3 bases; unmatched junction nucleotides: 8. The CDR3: CASSLIGTGRYEQYF. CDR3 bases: TGTGCCAGCTCATTAATCGGGACAGGGCGCTACGAGCAGTACTTC.

The chain's CDR3 is CASSVASGTDTQYF. CDR3 sequence (DNA): TGTGCCAGCAGCGTAGCTAGCGGCACAGATACGCAGTATTTT. The V and J genes are TRBV9 and TRBJ2-3, with D possibly matching TRBD2 (6 bases). V lost 0 bases and J lost 1, with 6 bases in between. CDR3 length: 14 amino acids. From germline, CDR1 is SGDLS and CDR2 YYNGEE. Combining the CDR3 with reference TRBV9 and TRBJ2-3 gives the whole variable domain DSGVTQTPKHLITATGQRVTLRCSPRSGDLSVYWYQQSLDQGLQFLIQYYNGEERAKGNILERFSAQQFPDLHSELNLSSLELGDSALYFCASSVASGTDTQYFGPGTRLTVL.

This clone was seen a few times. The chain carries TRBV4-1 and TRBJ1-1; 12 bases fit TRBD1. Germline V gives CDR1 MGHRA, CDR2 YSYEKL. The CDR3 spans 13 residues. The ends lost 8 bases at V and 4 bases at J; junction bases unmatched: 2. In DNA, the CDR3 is TGCGCCAGCCGGGGACAGGGGGCCACTGAAGCTTTCTTT. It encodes CASRGQGATEAFF.

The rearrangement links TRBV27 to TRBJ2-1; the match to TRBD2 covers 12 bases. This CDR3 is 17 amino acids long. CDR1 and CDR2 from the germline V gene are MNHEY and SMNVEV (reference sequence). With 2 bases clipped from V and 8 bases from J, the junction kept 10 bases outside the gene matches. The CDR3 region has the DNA TGTGCCAGCAGTTTACTGCTAGCGGGAGGGCCGACCGATGAGCAGTTCTTC. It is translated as CASSLLLAGGPTDEQFF.

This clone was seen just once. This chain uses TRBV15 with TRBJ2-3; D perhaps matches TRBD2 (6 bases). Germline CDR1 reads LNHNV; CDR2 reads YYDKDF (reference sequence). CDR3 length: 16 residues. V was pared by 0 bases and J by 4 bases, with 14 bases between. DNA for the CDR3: TGTGCCACCAGCAGAGAAGGGGCCGGGGGTGCAGATACGCAGTATTTT. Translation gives CATSREGAGGADTQYF.

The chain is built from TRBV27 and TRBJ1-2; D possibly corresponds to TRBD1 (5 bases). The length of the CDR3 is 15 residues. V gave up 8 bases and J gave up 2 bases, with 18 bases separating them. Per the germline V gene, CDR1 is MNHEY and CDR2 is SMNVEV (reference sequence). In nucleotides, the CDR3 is TGTGCCAGCCGATCCTCGGGGGGTTTGAACTATGGCTACACCTTC. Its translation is CASRSSGGLNYGYTF.

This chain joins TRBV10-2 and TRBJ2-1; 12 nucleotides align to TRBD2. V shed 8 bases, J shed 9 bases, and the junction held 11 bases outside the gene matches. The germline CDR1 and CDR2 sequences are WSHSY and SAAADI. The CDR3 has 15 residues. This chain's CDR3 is CASFRLAGEFGEQFF. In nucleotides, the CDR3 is TGCGCCAGCTTCAGACTAGCGGGAGAATTCGGTGAGCAGTTCTTC.

As DNA, the CDR3 is TGTGCCAGTAGTATCTGGCCAGGGACTCTAGGCGAGCAGTACTTC. Translated: CASSIWPGTLGEQYF. This chain uses TRBV19 with TRBJ2-7; perhaps TRBD2 as D (6 bases). Germline V gives CDR1 LNHDA, CDR2 SQIVND (reference sequence). The CDR3 totals 15 residues. Trimming took off 3 bases at V and 6 bases at J, with 18 bases between the two ends.

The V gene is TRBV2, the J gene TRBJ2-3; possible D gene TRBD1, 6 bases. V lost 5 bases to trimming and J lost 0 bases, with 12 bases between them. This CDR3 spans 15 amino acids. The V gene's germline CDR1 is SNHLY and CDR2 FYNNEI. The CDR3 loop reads CASSTQGRSTDTQYF. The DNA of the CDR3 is TGTGCCAGCAGTACGCAGGGGCGAAGCACAGATACGCAGTATTTT.

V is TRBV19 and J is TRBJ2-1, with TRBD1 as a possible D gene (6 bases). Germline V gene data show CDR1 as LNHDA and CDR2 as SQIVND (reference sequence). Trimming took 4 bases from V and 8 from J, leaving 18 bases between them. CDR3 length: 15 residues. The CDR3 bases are TGTGCCAGTAGTACAAAGGGGGTGGTGTGGGATGAGCAGTTCTTC. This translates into CASSTKGVVWDEQFF.

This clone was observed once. CDR3 sequence: CASSPPRGGAEETQYF. In DNA form, the CDR3 reads TGTGCCAGCAGCCCCCCCCGGGGGGGGGCGGAAGAGACCCAGTACTTC. The J gene is TRBJ2-5, the V gene TRBV13; 8 positions match TRBD2. Germline CDR1 PRHDT, CDR2 FYEKMQ (reference sequence). Losses at the gene ends were 5 bases for V and 3 bases for J; bases not matched to a gene: 11. This CDR3 region has 16 residues.

The CDR3 sequence is CATSRVEGAKNTEAFF. The CDR3 nucleotides read TGTGCCACCAGCAGAGTGGAGGGGGCGAAGAACACTGAAGCTTTCTTT. The rearrangement uses TRBV15 and TRBJ1-1; TRBD1 agrees at 7 bases. Losses at the gene ends were 1 base for V and 1 base for J; bases not matched to a gene: 6. Per germline, CDR1 LNHNV and CDR2 YYDKDF (reference sequence). The CDR3 extends over 16 amino acids.

The CDR3 here is CASSFLVELNTEAFF. In nucleotides, the CDR3 is TGTGCCAGCAGTTTTCTAGTGGAGCTGAACACTGAAGCTTTCTTT. The V gene is TRBV28, the J gene TRBJ1-1; D is uncertain. V dropped 3 bases and J dropped 0 bases, with 11 bases sitting between them. The germline V gene encodes CDR1 MDHEN and CDR2 SYDVKM. This CDR3 spans 15 amino acids.

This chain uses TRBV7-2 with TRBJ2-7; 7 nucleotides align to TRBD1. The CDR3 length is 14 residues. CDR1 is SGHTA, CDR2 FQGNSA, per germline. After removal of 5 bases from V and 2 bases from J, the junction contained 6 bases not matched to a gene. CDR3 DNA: TGTGCCAGCAGCCCCAGACAGGGACCCTACGAGCAGTACTTC. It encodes CASSPRQGPYEQYF.

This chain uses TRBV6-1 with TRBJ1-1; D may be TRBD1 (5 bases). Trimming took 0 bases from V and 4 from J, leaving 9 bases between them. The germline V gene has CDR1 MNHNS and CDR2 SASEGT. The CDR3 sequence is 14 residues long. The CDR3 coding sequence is TGTGCCAGCAGTGAAGCGGGGCGGATCACTGAAGCTTTCTTT. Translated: CASSEAGRITEAFF.

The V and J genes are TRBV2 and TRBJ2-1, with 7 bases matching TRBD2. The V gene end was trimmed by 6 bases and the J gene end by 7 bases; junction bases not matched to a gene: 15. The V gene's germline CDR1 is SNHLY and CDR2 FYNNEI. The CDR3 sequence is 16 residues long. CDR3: CASSRAAHPSGNEQFF. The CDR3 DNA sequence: TGTGCCAGCAGCCGGGCAGCTCACCCTAGCGGAAATGAGCAGTTCTTC. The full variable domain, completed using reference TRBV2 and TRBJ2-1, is EPEVTQTPSHQVTQMGQEVILRCVPISNHLYFYWYRQILGQKVEFLVSFYNNEISEKSEIFDDQFSVERPDGSNFTLKIRSTKLEDSAMYFCASSRAAHPSGNEQFFGPGTRLTVL.